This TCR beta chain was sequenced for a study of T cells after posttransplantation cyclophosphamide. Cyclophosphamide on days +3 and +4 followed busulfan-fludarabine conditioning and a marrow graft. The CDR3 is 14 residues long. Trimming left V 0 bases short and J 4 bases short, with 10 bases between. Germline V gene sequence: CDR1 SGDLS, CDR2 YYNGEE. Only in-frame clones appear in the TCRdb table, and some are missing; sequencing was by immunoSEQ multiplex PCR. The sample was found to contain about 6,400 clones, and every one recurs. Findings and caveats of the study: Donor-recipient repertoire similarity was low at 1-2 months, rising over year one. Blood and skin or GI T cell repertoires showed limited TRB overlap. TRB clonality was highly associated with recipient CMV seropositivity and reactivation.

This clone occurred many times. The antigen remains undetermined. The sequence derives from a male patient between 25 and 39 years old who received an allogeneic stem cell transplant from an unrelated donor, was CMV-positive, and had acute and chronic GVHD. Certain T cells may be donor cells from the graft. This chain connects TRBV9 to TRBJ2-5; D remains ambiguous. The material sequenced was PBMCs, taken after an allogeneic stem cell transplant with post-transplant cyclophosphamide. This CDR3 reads CASSVDFGSETQYF. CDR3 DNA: TGTGCCAGCAGCGTAGATTTCGGTTCAGAGACCCAGTACTTC.